The rows below give T cell receptor beta chains drawn from one sample of a study of CXCR3-negative and CXCR3-positive naive CD8 T cells. Each CDR3 protein gets one entry in TCRdb, which reprocessed the 5' RACE reads and gives no DNA. This repertoire includes about 48,000 distinct CDR3 sequences. Sequencing was done on a sample of memory CD8+ T cells from blood. These receptors originate from a human donor in good health. Some clones in this sample may be carry-over from other donors' samples. CDR3s include the opening cysteine and the closing phenylalanine or tryptophan. The size of a clone is reported for some rows only, either as once, few or many, or as a class for expanded clones.

cdr3_aa	clone_size	v_call	j_call
CAISEGGVKDTQYF	-	TRBV10-3	TRBJ2-3
CSVEEATGELFF	-	TRBV29-1	TRBJ2-2
CSASEVSNQPQHF	-	TRBV20-1	TRBJ1-5
CSARDVRGSMVEPQHF	-	TRBV20-1	TRBJ1-5
CSAPGGEDTEAFF	-	TRBV20-1	TRBJ1-1
CASSQGGGGGSYEQYF	-	TRBV12-3/TRBV12-4	TRBJ2-7
CASSLPTPGLHYEQYF	-	TRBV7-8	TRBJ2-7
CSVRTGGTDTQYF	-	TRBV29-1	TRBJ2-3
CAISEKEQNSYEQYF	-	TRBV10-3	TRBJ2-7
CASSLVGSTGELFF	-	TRBV7-9	TRBJ2-2
CASSYPRQGPYEQYF	-	TRBV5-1	TRBJ2-7
CASSYSGTDSYEQYF	-	TRBV7-8	TRBJ2-7
CASSVAGAYTDTQYF	-	TRBV9	TRBJ2-3
CSVYRGDSPLHF	-	TRBV29-1	TRBJ1-6
CASSQDFRTDTEAFF	-	TRBV3-1	TRBJ1-1
CASSLLQGALKDYGYTF	-	TRBV28	TRBJ1-2
CASSLGPGNTQETQYF	-	TRBV11-2	TRBJ2-5
CSVEDEGLGLEQYF	-	TRBV29-1	TRBJ2-7
CSAVDFAAPNYGYTF	-	TRBV20-1	TRBJ1-2
CASSRTSGGPDTQNF	-	TRBV6-5	TRBJ2-3
CASSGRDQETQYF	-	TRBV7-9	TRBJ2-5
CSAVDLAPYEQYF	-	TRBV20-1	TRBJ2-7
CASSYGWELFF	-	TRBV27	TRBJ2-2
CASSLWGASGTGELFF	-	TRBV7-8	TRBJ2-2
CSVETGMETQYF	-	TRBV29-1	TRBJ2-5
CASSDSLGYGYTF	-	TRBV10-2	TRBJ1-2
CASSLTDIEAFF	-	TRBV28	TRBJ1-1
CSVEGAGLTNTEAFF	-	TRBV29-1	TRBJ1-1
CASSIGLLGEQYF	-	TRBV28	TRBJ2-7
CASSSRTSGGPAYEQYF	-	TRBV28	TRBJ2-7
CASSSYAGDGDTQYF	-	TRBV5-1	TRBJ2-3
CASSLMDYGYTF	-	TRBV28	TRBJ1-2
CASSSRQDLNTEAFF	-	TRBV7-8	TRBJ1-1
CASSATGGLYEQYF	-	TRBV6-5	TRBJ2-7
CASSDRAGGTDTQYF	-	TRBV6-4	TRBJ2-3
CASSLKREALDEQYF	-	TRBV7-9	TRBJ2-7
CASSSTRTEAFF	-	TRBV12-3/TRBV12-4	TRBJ1-1
CSAREPQTNEQYF	-	TRBV20-1	TRBJ2-7
CASSLLVREGRVADTQYF	-	TRBV28	TRBJ2-3
CASSEEAGWEYTEAFF	-	TRBV14	TRBJ1-1
CASKLGQGPSYEQYF	-	TRBV27	TRBJ2-7
CASSLGVAGLNTGELFF	-	TRBV5-5	TRBJ2-2
CASSLPALAGGVETQYF	-	TRBV28	TRBJ2-5
CATDSGGTTDTQYF	-	TRBV12-3/TRBV12-4	TRBJ2-3
CASSFGLPNTGELFF	-	TRBV7-7	TRBJ2-2
CASSLAGQSDRELFF	-	TRBV7-8	TRBJ2-2
CASSQEAALPETYEQYF	-	TRBV4-2	TRBJ2-7
CASSPSGENYNEQFF	-	TRBV4-3	TRBJ2-1
CASSSKGGVNTEAFF	-	TRBV7-6	TRBJ1-1
CSVEVGDRVGYTF	-	TRBV29-1	TRBJ1-2
CATQGYRYEQYF	-	TRBV6-2/TRBV6-3	TRBJ2-7
CASSLRGRETQYF	-	TRBV7-2	TRBJ2-5
CASSQFSVGQTDTQYF	-	TRBV11-2	TRBJ2-3
CASSLSSYRVGETQYF	medium-sized	TRBV7-9	TRBJ2-5